These 5 T cell receptor beta chains were all obtained from the same sample, sequenced in a study of blood T cell repertoires in COVID-19. Only in-frame clones appear in the TCRdb table, and some are missing; sequencing was by immunoSEQ multiplex PCR. This sample carries approximately 360,000 clones, around four fifths of them seen once, and the ten largest clones take around 5%. Sequencing used PBMCs or T cells enriched from blood (not recorded which). The receptors here all came from a woman aged 45-65 years who had recovered from COVID-19.

This clone was observed a single time. The chain combines TRBV2 with TRBJ2-4; tentative D call: TRBD2 (5 bases). This CDR3 has 17 residues. Germline V gene lookup returns CDR1 SNHLY and CDR2 FYNNEI. V was cut by 0 bases and J by 1 base, with 13 bases left in between. The CDR3 sequence: CASSEALGGWAKNIQYF. CDR3 in DNA: TGTGCCAGCAGTGAAGCGCTTGGCGGGTGGGCCAAAAACATTCAGTACTTC.

This chain uses TRBV7-9 with TRBJ1-1; D might be TRBD1 (6 bases). Germline lookup yields CDR1 SEHNR and CDR2 FQNEAQ (reference sequence). V was trimmed by 4 bases and J by 0 bases, leaving 9 bases between them. The CDR3 covers 14 residues. The DNA of the CDR3 is TGTGCCAGCAGCTGGGGGCGGATGAACACTGAAGCTTTCTTT. This encodes CASSWGRMNTEAFF.

This chain connects TRBV20-1 to TRBJ1-2, with 10 bases that match TRBD1. This CDR3 has 16 residues. With V trimmed by 3 bases and J by 4 bases, 11 bases remained unmatched. From germline, CDR1 is DFQATT and CDR2 SNEGSKA (reference sequence). CDR3 loop: CSASAPTGTGAYGYTF. CDR3 nucleotides: TGCAGTGCTAGTGCCCCTACCGGGACAGGGGCCTATGGCTACACCTTC.

As to this clone: This sample includes further DNA sequences coding for the same CDR3. The rearrangement uses TRBV27 and TRBJ2-1; weak D call: TRBD2 (6 bases). Looked up from germline, CDR1 is MNHEY and CDR2 is SMNVEV (reference sequence). There are 15 residues in the CDR3. V lost 2 bases, J lost 0 bases, and 8 bases lay in between. The CDR3 bases are TGTGCCAGCAGTTTAGCGGGGAGCTCCTACAATGAGCAGTTCTTC. Protein: CASSLAGSSYNEQFF.

The DNA for the CDR3 is TGCGCCAGCAGTCAACGTACGGACTCAGACACTGAAGCTTTCTTT. Protein: CASSQRTDSDTEAFF. V gene TRBV23-1 combines with J gene TRBJ1-1; D ambiguous. TRBV23-1 is annotated as an ORF whose role is uncertain. Trimming took 2 bases from V and 3 from J, leaving 13 bases between them. This CDR3 has 15 residues.